This TCR beta chain is from a study of vaccination and CD4 T cells after COVID-19. Trimming pared 0 bases from V and 2 bases from J, leaving 9 bases between. CDR3 length: 15 amino acids. Germline V lookup: CDR1 LNHNV, CDR2 YYDKDF (reference sequence). Sequencing of cultured CD4+ T cell DNA used the Oncomine TCR Beta short-read assay. Via MiXCR, TCRdb re-called the PCR reads, giving one row per CDR3 protein. Altogether 20,000 to 25,000 distinct CDR3 sequences are present, 40% to 50% being singletons, with the ten largest covering about 19%. The treatment: roughly 10-day PBMC culture with coronavirus spike peptide pools or control peptides (ViraFEST assay). Around 2 million PBMCs per well were cultured with 7.5 to 10 IU/ml IL-2 and about 10 ug/ml peptide pools. Medium was half-exchanged with fresh IL-2 medium on days 3 and 7. This clonotype was seen only a few times. The antigen remains undetermined. Study outcomes and limitations: From a median of about 20 to 40, SARS-CoV-2-reactive clonotypes increased, though not significantly.

The gene calls are TRBV15 and TRBJ2-3, with D perhaps matching TRBD1 (5 bases). The sample here was CD4+ T cells from blood, cultured in vitro, taken before SARS-CoV-2 vaccination. The receptor comes from a human donor who received a COVID-19 vaccine. The CDR3 is CATSRDRASTDTQYF. The CDR3 region has the DNA TGTGCCACCAGCAGAGACAGGGCCTCCACAGATACGCAGTATTTT.